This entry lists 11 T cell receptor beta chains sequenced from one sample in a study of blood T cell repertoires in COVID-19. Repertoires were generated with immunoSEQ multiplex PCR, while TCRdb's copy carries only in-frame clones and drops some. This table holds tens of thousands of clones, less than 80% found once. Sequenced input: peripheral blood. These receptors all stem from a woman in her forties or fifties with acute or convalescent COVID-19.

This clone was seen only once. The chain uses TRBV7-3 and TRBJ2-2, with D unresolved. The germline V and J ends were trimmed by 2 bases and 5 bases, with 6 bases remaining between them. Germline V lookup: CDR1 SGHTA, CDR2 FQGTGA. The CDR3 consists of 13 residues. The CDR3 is CASSLSPTGELFF. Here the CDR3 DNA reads TGTGCCAGCAGCTTATCCCCGACCGGGGAGCTGTTTTTT.

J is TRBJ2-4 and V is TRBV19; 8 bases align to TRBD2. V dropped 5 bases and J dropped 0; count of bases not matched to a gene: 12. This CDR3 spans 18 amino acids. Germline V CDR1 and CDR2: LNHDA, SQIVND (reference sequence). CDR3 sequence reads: CASSSVLAEFLAKNIQYF. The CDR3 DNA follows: TGTGCCAGTAGTTCGGTACTAGCGGAATTCCTAGCCAAAAACATTCAGTACTTC.

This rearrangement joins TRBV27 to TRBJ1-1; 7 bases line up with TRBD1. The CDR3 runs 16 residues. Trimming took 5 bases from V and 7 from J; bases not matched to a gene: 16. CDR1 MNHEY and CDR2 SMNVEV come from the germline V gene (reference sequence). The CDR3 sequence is CASSTRQGLTFFEAFF. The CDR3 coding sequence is TGTGCCAGCAGTACAAGACAGGGTTTGACCTTCTTTGAAGCTTTCTTT.

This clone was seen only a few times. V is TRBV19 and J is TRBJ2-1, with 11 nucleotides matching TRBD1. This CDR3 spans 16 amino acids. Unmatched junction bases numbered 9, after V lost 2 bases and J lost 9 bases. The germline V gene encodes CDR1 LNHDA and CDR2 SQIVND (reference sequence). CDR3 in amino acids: CASSILGTGGSVEQFF. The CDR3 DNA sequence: TGTGCCAGTAGTATACTCGGGACAGGGGGGTCGGTTGAGCAGTTCTTC.

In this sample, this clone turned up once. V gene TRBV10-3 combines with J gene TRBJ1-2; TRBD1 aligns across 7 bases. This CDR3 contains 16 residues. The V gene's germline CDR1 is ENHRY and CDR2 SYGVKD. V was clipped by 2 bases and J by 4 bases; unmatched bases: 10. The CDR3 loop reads CAISEVTGARGYGYTF. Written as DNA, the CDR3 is TGTGCCATCAGTGAGGTCACAGGGGCGAGGGGCTATGGCTACACCTTC.

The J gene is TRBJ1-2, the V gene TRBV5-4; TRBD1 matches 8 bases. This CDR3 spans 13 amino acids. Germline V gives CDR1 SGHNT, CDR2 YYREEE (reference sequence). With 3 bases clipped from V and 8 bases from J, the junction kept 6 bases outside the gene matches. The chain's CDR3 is CASSSDRVTGYTF. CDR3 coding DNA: TGTGCCAGCAGCTCGGACAGGGTTACGGGCTACACCTTC.

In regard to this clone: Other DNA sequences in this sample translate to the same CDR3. The CDR3 is CASSFGGNTEAFF. In DNA, the CDR3 is TGTGCCAGCAGTTTCGGCGGGAACACTGAAGCTTTCTTT. The V gene is TRBV12-3 or TRBV12-4, the J gene TRBJ1-1; D unclear. Trimming stripped 3 bases from V and 1 base from J, with 6 bases between. CDR3 size: 13 residues.

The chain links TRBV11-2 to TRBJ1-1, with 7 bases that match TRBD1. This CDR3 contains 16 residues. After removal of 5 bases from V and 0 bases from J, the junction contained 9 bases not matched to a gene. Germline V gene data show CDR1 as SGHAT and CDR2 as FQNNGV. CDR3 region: CASSPAYRGMNTEAFF. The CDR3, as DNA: TGTGCCAGCAGCCCGGCATACAGGGGCATGAACACTGAAGCTTTCTTT.

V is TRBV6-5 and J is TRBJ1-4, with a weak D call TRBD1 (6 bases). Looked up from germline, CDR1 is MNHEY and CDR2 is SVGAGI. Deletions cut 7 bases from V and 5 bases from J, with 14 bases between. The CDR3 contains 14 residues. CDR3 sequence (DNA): TGTGCCAGCATGCGACGGACAGAGAATGAAAAACTGTTTTTT. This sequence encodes CASMRRTENEKLFF.

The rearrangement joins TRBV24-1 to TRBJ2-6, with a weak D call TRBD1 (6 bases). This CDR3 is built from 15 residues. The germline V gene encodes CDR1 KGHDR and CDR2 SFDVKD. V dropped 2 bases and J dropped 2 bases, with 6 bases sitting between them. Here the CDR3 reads CATSDWGPGANVLTF. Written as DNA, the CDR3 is TGTGCCACCAGTGATTGGGGGCCTGGGGCCAACGTCCTGACTTTC.

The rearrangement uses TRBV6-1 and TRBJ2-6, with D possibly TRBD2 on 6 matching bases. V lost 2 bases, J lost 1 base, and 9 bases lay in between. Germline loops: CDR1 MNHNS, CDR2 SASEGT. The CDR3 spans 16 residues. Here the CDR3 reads CASSEQRASGANVLTF. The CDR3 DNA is TGTGCCAGCAGTGAACAGCGGGCTTCTGGGGCCAACGTCCTGACTTTC.